These T cell receptor beta chains were read from a single sample in a study of graft-versus-host responses after intestinal transplantation. Here immunoSEQ multiplex PCR was the method, and the copy in TCRdb shows in-frame clones only, minus some. This sample has over 120,000 clones, with 85% to 95% found just once. The antigens of these receptors remain unknown. The sample was unstimulated CD4+ T cells sorted from spleen or lymph node cells, taken before intestinal transplant. All receptors come from a human donor who received an intestinal transplant. Each CDR3 is given with its conserved first and last residue. D genes are given only for firm matches. Only some rows state a clone size, as once, few, many or a class for expanded clones.

abundance	v_gene	j_gene	d_gene	CDR3aa	CDR3nt
-	TRBV7-2	TRBJ2-7	TRBD2	CASSLVSGSSSEQYF	TGTGCCAGCAGCTTAGTTAGCGGGAGTTCATCCGAGCAGTACTTC
-	TRBV6-5	TRBJ1-1	-	CASSYSKGGTEAFF	TGTGCCAGCAGTTACTCTAAGGGCGGCACTGAAGCTTTCTTT
-	TRBV4-1	TRBJ1-1	-	CASSQIRLTGDTEAFF	TGCGCCAGCAGCCAAATTCGGCTGACGGGGGACACTGAAGCTTTCTTT
-	TRBV18	TRBJ1-5	-	CASSPAMDQPQHF	TGTGCCAGCTCACCAGCGATGGATCAGCCCCAGCATTTT
few	TRBV2	TRBJ2-2	TRBD2	CASGLVYTGELFF	TGTGCCAGCGGACTAGTCTACACCGGGGAGCTGTTTTTT
-	TRBV18	TRBJ1-4	-	CASSTIQGVPNEKLFF	TGTGCCAGCTCAACAATCCAAGGGGTCCCTAATGAAAAACTGTTTTTT
once	TRBV15	TRBJ2-5	-	CATSREPLREQYF	TGTGCCACCAGCAGAGAGCCCTTACGGGAGCAGTACTTC
-	TRBV28	TRBJ1-2	-	CASSTTGPSYGYTF	TGTGCCAGCAGCACCACCGGGCCCTCCTATGGCTACACCTTC
-	TRBV10-3	TRBJ2-4	TRBD2	CAISESSREGTKNIQYF	TGTGCCATCAGTGAGTCATCGCGGGAGGGGACCAAAAACATTCAGTACTTC
-	TRBV2	TRBJ2-3	TRBD1	CASRSPQGAMQYF	TGTGCCAGCAGAAGCCCGCAGGGGGCTATGCAGTATTTT
-	TRBV27	TRBJ2-5	-	CASSSVSTWEETQYF	TGTGCCAGCAGTTCGGTCTCAACGTGGGAAGAGACCCAGTACTTC
-	TRBV7-9	TRBJ1-3	-	CASSIPFWFRGRTTNTIYF	TGTGCCAGCAGCATCCCTTTCTGGTTTAGGGGAAGAACGACAAACACCATATATTTT
few	TRBV11-2	TRBJ2-7	-	CASSLATSYEQYF	TGTGCCAGCAGCTTAGCAACCTCCTACGAGCAGTACTTC